This T cell receptor (beta chain) emerged from a study of T-cell reconstitution after alpha-beta-depleted transplantation in children. Unique molecular identifiers tagged the TCRbeta library. TCRdb processed the PCR reads anew with MiXCR; each CDR3 protein has one entry. The table shows fewer than 700,000 distinct CDR3 sequences, with 23% occurring only once. For this clonotype: Its specificity is not known.

Study-level points and caveats: A year had passed since transplant, and T-cell counts and diversity by then came mostly from newly produced T cells. Diversity of TCRbeta at day 60 was high in some patients, arising from surviving recipient T cells and thymic progenitors.

CDR1 and CDR2 (germline): LNHNV, YYDKDF (reference sequence). Trimming cost V 6 bases and J 4 bases, with 14 bases left between them. The CDR3 spans 14 residues. The V call is TRBV15, the J call TRBJ2-3; D may be TRBD1 or TRBD2 (5 bases each). The source is a boy younger than two who had a stem cell transplant for acute myeloid leukemia, so the T cells may come from the graft donor. The sample here was PBMCs, mostly from graft donor cells, taken 360 days after TCRalphabeta/CD19-depleted stem cell transplant. CDR3 residues: CATSSGRISDTQYF. The CDR3 coding sequence is TGTGCCACCAGTTCGGGGCGGATTTCAGATACGCAGTATTTT.